The 11 T cell receptor beta chains presented below share a single source sample, sequenced in a study of T-cell memory formation after mild COVID-19. MiXCR was run by TCRdb on the 5' RACE reads, yielding one entry per CDR3 protein. The table shows just under 150,000 distinct CDR3 sequences, with about 5.7% occurring only once. Sequencing was performed on PBMCs or a T cell subset sorted from them (not recorded which). These receptor sequences come from an adult woman who had mild COVID-19 (a few samples of this study predate the infection). Cell type and time point are not known.

This clonotype was seen many times. The V call is TRBV3-1, the J call TRBJ2-6, with a tentative D call TRBD1 (6 bases). The V end lost 7 bases, the J end lost 2 bases, and 12 bases lay between the germline ends. This CDR3 has 15 residues. Looked up from germline, CDR1 is LGHDT and CDR2 is YNNKEL (reference sequence). CDR3 nucleotide sequence: TGTGCCAGCAACCAGGCAGGGGCTGGGGCCAACGTCCTGACTTTC. This gives the protein CASNQAGAGANVLTF.

The V call is TRBV7-9, the J call TRBJ2-3; 7 bases map to TRBD2. The CDR3 runs 16 residues. The J segment lost 3 bases and the V segment lost 5 bases, leaving 11 bases of the junction unmatched. CDR1 and CDR2 (germline): SEHNR, FQNEAQ (reference sequence). This CDR3 reads CASSRAVGGSTDTQYF. For the CDR3, the DNA is TGTGCCAGCAGCCGTGCGGTGGGGGGGTCAACAGATACGCAGTATTTT. The full variable domain, completed using reference TRBV7-9 and TRBJ2-3, is DTGVSQNPRHKITKRGQNVTFRCDPISEHNRLYWYRQTLGQGPEFLTYFQNEAQLEKSRLLSDRFSAERPKGSFSTLEIQRTEQGDSAMYLCASSRAVGGSTDTQYFGPGTRLTVL.

This clonotype was seen ten or more times. V usage is TRBV20-1 and J usage is TRBJ2-3, with D possibly being TRBD2 (6 bases). Trimming left V 3 bases short and J 2 bases short, with 12 bases between. CDR3 length: 14 residues. Germline-derived CDR1 and CDR2 are DFQATT and SNEGSKA (reference sequence). CDR3 protein: CSARNSGATDTQYF. In DNA, the CDR3 is TGCAGTGCTAGGAATAGCGGAGCCACAGATACGCAGTATTTT.

This clonotype was detected ten times or more. V usage is TRBV7-9 and J usage is TRBJ2-7; D not certain. CDR1 is SEHNR and CDR2 is FQNEAQ in the germline V gene (reference sequence). This CDR3 comprises 14 residues. V lost 5 bases, J lost 2 bases, and 13 bases lay in between. CDR3 loop: CASSGTLDPYEQYF. In nucleotides, the CDR3 is TGTGCCAGCAGCGGCACCTTGGACCCCTACGAGCAGTACTTC. Filled out from reference TRBV7-9 and TRBJ2-7, the complete variable domain reads DTGVSQNPRHKITKRGQNVTFRCDPISEHNRLYWYRQTLGQGPEFLTYFQNEAQLEKSRLLSDRFSAERPKGSFSTLEIQRTEQGDSAMYLCASSGTLDPYEQYFGPGTRLTVT.

The chain carries TRBV2 and TRBJ1-3; 7 bases fit TRBD1. The trim removed 6 bases at V and 0 bases at J, leaving 11 bases unmatched. Germline V lookup: CDR1 SNHLY, CDR2 FYNNEI. The CDR3 has 17 amino acids. CDR3 loop: CASRRLAGGFSGNTIYF. In DNA form, the CDR3 reads TGTGCCAGCAGACGGTTGGCAGGGGGTTTCTCTGGAAACACCATATATTTT.

The chain combines TRBV19 with TRBJ1-1; maybe TRBD1 (6 bases). The CDR3 has 14 residues. Trimming cost V 3 bases and J 1 base, with 9 bases left between them. Germline lookup yields CDR1 LNHDA and CDR2 SQIVND (reference sequence). The CDR3 loop reads CASSMLGQNTEAFF. The CDR3, as DNA: TGTGCCAGTAGTATGCTGGGACAGAACACTGAAGCTTTCTTT.

The sample holds many counts of this clonotype. This rearrangement joins TRBV3-1 to TRBJ2-3, with D perhaps TRBD2 (5 bases). The ends were cut back, 5 bases at V and 1 base at J, with 13 bases in the middle. The CDR3 has 15 amino acids. Germline V gene data show CDR1 as LGHDT and CDR2 as YNNKEL (reference sequence). This chain's CDR3 is CASSSAGPGTDTQYF. The CDR3 DNA reads TGTGCCAGCAGCTCCGCGGGCCCAGGCACAGATACGCAGTATTTT.

The chain recombines TRBV21-1 with TRBJ2-3. TRBV21-1 is reported as a pseudogene. This CDR3 region has 16 residues. The chain's CDR3 is CASSKALRRGTDTQYF. CDR3 bases: TGTGCCAGCAGCAAAGCCCTGCGCAGGGGCACAGATACGCAGTATTTT.

V is TRBV11-2 and J is TRBJ1-1; TRBD1 matches at 9 bases. Germline V gives CDR1 SGHAT, CDR2 FQNNGV. The CDR3 is made up of 15 amino acids. Unmatched junction bases numbered 8, after V lost 4 bases and J lost 5 bases. The DNA of the CDR3 is TGTGCCAGCAGCTCCCTCCGGGACAGGGATACTGAAGCTTTCTTT. It yields the protein CASSSLRDRDTEAFF.

In this sample, this clonotype turned up many times. The rearrangement links TRBV12-3 or TRBV12-4 to TRBJ2-1, with TRBD2 identical over 9 bases. V was pared by 1 base and J by 5 bases, with 6 bases of the junction left unmatched. This CDR3 has 16 residues. CDR3 residues: CASSLGGLAGHNEQFF. CDR3 DNA sequence: TGTGCCAGCAGTTTAGGTGGGCTAGCGGGGCACAATGAGCAGTTCTTC.

V is TRBV5-1 and J is TRBJ1-2; D remains unclear. This CDR3 has 15 residues. Germline CDR1 and CDR2: SGHRS and YFSETQ. V was shortened by 1 base and J by 2 bases, with 12 bases between the two germline ends. Written as DNA, the CDR3 is TGCGCCAGCAGCTTGTCCCCGGGTTCCAACTATGGCTACACCTTC. Encoded protein: CASSLSPGSNYGYTF. Complete variable domain (other parts from reference TRBV5-1 and TRBJ1-2): KAGVTQTPRYLIKTRGQQVTLSCSPISGHRSVSWYQQTPGQGLQFLFEYFSETQRNKGNFPGRFSGRQFSNSRSEMNVSTLELGDSALYLCASSLSPGSNYGYTFGSGTRLTVV.